This TCR beta chain was identified in a study of cytomegalovirus exposure and HLA in healthy donors. This CDR3 is 15 amino acids long. Per germline, CDR1 SGHVS and CDR2 FQNEAQ. Trimming took off 4 bases at V and 1 base at J, with 10 bases between the two ends. Vbeta (60) and Jbeta (13) primers were used in the PCR. Method: immunoSEQ multiplex PCR; TCRdb's copy keeps in-frame clones and lacks some. The table shows about 84,000 clones, with over 75% occurring only once. Material: PBMCs. The J gene is TRBJ2-2, the V gene TRBV7-8; D possibly corresponds to TRBD1 (6 bases). The clonotype was recovered from a male donor in good health and CMV-seropositive. The CDR3 region has the DNA TGTGCCAGCAGCTCCGGGACAAAGAACACCGGGGAGCTGTTTTTT. Its translation: CASSSGTKNTGELFF.